This note documents a single T cell receptor beta chain sequence. Germline V gene lookup returns CDR1 SNHLY and CDR2 FYNNEI. CDR3 length equals 15 residues. The germline V and J ends were trimmed by 4 bases and 0 bases, with 7 bases remaining between them. These data originate in a study of blood T cell repertoires in COVID-19. Whole-study context: Sites across the United States, Italy and Spain contributed samples from acute and convalescent COVID-19. From T cells, B-cell-depleted T cells, or PBMCs came the material, which was cDNA or gDNA.

Source study methods: Reference gene primers were amplified, and this amplification served to estimate nucleated cell counts. TCRdb's copy holds only in-frame clones and misses some; the assay was immunoSEQ multiplex PCR. That table supplies the V and J calls and clone size; D and trimming were determined from the DNA. The sample has 100,000 to 150,000 clones, 84% seen once. Material for sequencing was peripheral blood. This TCR came from a woman aged 60 to 75 with acute or convalescent COVID-19. The chain joins TRBV2 to TRBJ1-6; no clear D gene. The CDR3 spells CASSGQYSYNSPLHF. The CDR3 DNA reads as TGTGCCAGCAGTGGGCAGTACTCCTATAATTCACCCCTCCACTTT.